The 5 T cell receptor beta chains given below trace back to one sample, sequenced in a study of cytomegalovirus exposure and HLA in healthy donors. The primer mix had 60 Vbeta and 13 Jbeta primers. Sequencing used immunoSEQ multiplex PCR; TCRdb keeps in-frame clones, though not all of them. This table holds roughly 55,000 clones, roughly 77% found once. The specimen sequenced was PBMCs. The source of these receptors is a female donor in good health and CMV-seronegative.

This chain uses TRBV19 with TRBJ2-7; D gene unclear. CDR1 is LNHDA and CDR2 is SQIVND in the germline V gene (reference sequence). With 2 bases removed from V and 5 bases from J, the gap between germline ends came to 22 bases. This CDR3 has 17 amino acids. CDR3 protein: CASSIIPLLGSPHEQYF. The CDR3 DNA reads as TGTGCCAGTAGTATAATTCCCTTATTGGGCAGTCCCCACGAGCAGTACTTC.

The rearrangement uses TRBV18 and TRBJ2-5, with 7 bases lining up with TRBD1. Trimming cost V 8 bases and J 1 base; bases outside gene matches: 4. The CDR3 is 13 residues long. The germline V gene encodes CDR1 KGHSH and CDR2 LQKENI. Here the CDR3 reads CASGDRVQETQYF. In nucleotides, the CDR3 is TGTGCCAGCGGAGACAGGGTCCAAGAGACCCAGTACTTC.

The chain joins TRBV23-1 to TRBJ1-5, with D uncertain. TRBV23-1 is noted as an ORF with a role that remains uncertain. CDR3 length equals 16 residues. The V gene lost 1 base and the J gene lost 1 base, with 11 bases spanning the gap. The CDR3 reads CASSQFVRGSNQPQHF. The CDR3, as DNA: TGCGCCAGCAGTCAATTTGTTCGGGGAAGCAATCAGCCCCAGCATTTT.

J is TRBJ1-4 and V is TRBV6-5; 7 bases match TRBD1. The CDR3 has 15 residues. Trimming cost V 5 bases and J 4 bases; bases outside gene matches: 7. Germline V gene lookup returns CDR1 MNHEY and CDR2 SVGAGI. Written as DNA, the CDR3 is TGTGCCAGCAGTGGCGGAGGGGGCCTTAATGAAAAACTGTTTTTT. Translated, it gives CASSGGGGLNEKLFF.

In its sample, this clone was seen a few times. The chain carries TRBV2 and TRBJ2-5, with 11 bases matching TRBD2. This CDR3 is built from 15 residues. V lost 4 bases, J lost 1 base, and 2 bases stayed unmatched. CDR1 is SNHLY, CDR2 FYNNEI, per germline. CDR3 sequence: CASSGLAGSQETQYF. CDR3 nucleotides: TGTGCCAGCAGTGGACTAGCGGGGAGCCAAGAGACCCAGTACTTC.